This T cell receptor (beta chain) was recovered during a study of blood T cell repertoires in COVID-19. Looking at the study overall: The origin of the acute and convalescent COVID-19 samples was the United States, Italy and Spain. T cells, B-cell-depleted T cells, or PBMCs provided the cDNA or gDNA that served as material.

Germline V gives CDR1 DFQATT, CDR2 SNEGSKA (reference sequence). CDR3 length: 11 residues. Clones were read by immunoSEQ multiplex PCR, and TCRdb kept only the in-frame ones, dropping some. Seen here are under 350,000 clones, about 90% observed once, and the top ten hold 1.5% to 2%. Sequenced: peripheral blood. The clonotype comes from a woman aged 30 to 39 with COVID-19, enrolled during active disease. This chain uses TRBV20-1 with TRBJ2-7; D not resolved. CDR3 in amino acids: CSPQNVREQYF. The CDR3 region has the DNA TGCAGCCCCCAGAACGTCCGCGAGCAGTACTTC.